The 30 T cell receptor beta chains in this list originate from one sample, sequenced in a study of T-cell memory formation after mild COVID-19. One entry per CDR3 protein, called by TCRdb with MiXCR from the 5' RACE reads. The sample contains just over 350,000 distinct CDR3 sequences, around 14% of which appear only once. The material sequenced was PBMCs or a T cell subset sorted from them (not recorded which). Receptors originate from a man between 18 and 35 years old who had mild COVID-19 (a few samples of this study predate the infection). Cell type and time point are not known.

This clonotype was detected a few times. This sequence joins TRBV18 and TRBJ2-1; D perhaps matches TRBD2 (5 bases). V was cut by 5 bases and J by 2 bases, with 10 bases left in between. The CDR3 sequence is 14 residues long. Germline-derived CDR1 and CDR2 are KGHSH and LQKENI. The DNA for the CDR3 is TGTGCCAGCTCAGAGGCGACTACCTACAATGAGCAGTTCTTC. Translated: CASSEATTYNEQFF.

In its sample, this clonotype was seen a few times. The rearrangement links TRBV15 to TRBJ1-1; 7 nucleotides match TRBD1. The J segment lost 5 bases and the V segment lost 1 base, leaving 13 bases of the junction unmatched. CDR1 is LNHNV and CDR2 is YYDKDF in the germline V gene (reference sequence). The CDR3 length is 17 residues. The CDR3 DNA follows: TGTGCCACCAGCAGAGGGATCCAGGGGGTGGGATTGACTGAAGCTTTCTTT. It yields the protein CATSRGIQGVGLTEAFF. Full variable domain (remainder filled in from reference TRBV15 and TRBJ1-1): DAMVIQNPRYQVTQFGKPVTLSCSQTLNHNVMYWYQQKSSQAPKLLFHYYDKDFNNEADTPDNFQSRRPNTSFCFLDIRSPGLGDTAMYLCATSRGIQGVGLTEAFFGQGTRLTVV.

This clonotype was observed a few times. The chain combines TRBV10-3 with TRBJ2-3; TRBD1 is a possible D gene (7 bases). The V end was cut by 11 bases, the J end by 2 bases, with 14 bases between. The CDR3 loop spans 13 amino acids. The germline V gene encodes CDR1 ENHRY and CDR2 SYGVKD. The CDR3 DNA sequence: TGTGCCGCGGGGACAGTTGCCACAGATACGCAGTATTTT. Its translation: CAAGTVATDTQYF.

This clonotype came up a few times. This chain uses TRBV7-2 with TRBJ1-5, with D perhaps matching TRBD1 (6 bases). Germline V CDR1 and CDR2: SGHTA, FQGNSA. V lost 3 bases to trimming and J lost 2 bases, with 14 bases between them. CDR3 size: 16 residues. The CDR3 coding sequence is TGTGCCAGCAGCTTCGGGGGGGGCCGTGGCAATCAGCCCCAGCATTTT. It yields the protein CASSFGGGRGNQPQHF.

The chain recombines TRBV7-3 with TRBJ1-1; a possible D gene is TRBD1 (6 bases). This CDR3 is 16 amino acids long. V gave up 5 bases and J gave up 8 bases, with 24 bases separating them. Germline assignment: CDR1 SGHTA and CDR2 FQGTGA. The CDR3 sequence: CASSPRGGIETKEAFF. The CDR3 DNA follows: TGTGCCAGCAGCCCGAGGGGGGGTATTGAGACCAAAGAAGCTTTCTTT.

This rearrangement joins TRBV25-1 to TRBJ1-2; D remains unclear. This CDR3 has 12 residues. The ends were cut back, 3 bases at V and 8 bases at J, with 10 bases in the middle. Germline loops: CDR1 MGHDK, CDR2 SYGVNS. CDR3 nucleotide sequence: TGTGCCAGCAGTGAGGACGCCGGAGGCTACACCTTC. It specifies CASSEDAGGYTF.

The gene calls are TRBV7-2 and TRBJ1-4, with 9 bases lining up with TRBD1. The V gene end was trimmed by 6 bases and the J gene end by 7 bases; junction bases not matched to a gene: 6. The CDR3 length is 14 residues. Per the germline V gene, CDR1 is SGHTA and CDR2 is FQGNSA. The CDR3 loop is CASREQGASEKLFF. The CDR3 coding sequence is TGTGCCAGCAGGGAACAGGGGGCAAGTGAAAAACTGTTTTTT.

This clonotype has at least ten counts. V usage is TRBV7-2 and J usage is TRBJ1-2; D not resolved. Trimming stripped 3 bases from V and 2 bases from J, with 4 bases between. There are 12 residues in the CDR3. Germline CDR1 and CDR2: SGHTA and FQGNSA. In nucleotides, the CDR3 is TGTGCCAGCAGCTTGACAAACTATGGCTACACCTTC. Protein sequence: CASSLTNYGYTF.

This chain joins TRBV7-2 and TRBJ2-7, with D possibly being TRBD1 (6 bases). V was cut by 1 base and J by 7 bases, with 11 bases left in between. This CDR3 spans 13 amino acids. The V gene's germline CDR1 is SGHTA and CDR2 FQGNSA. CDR3 region: CASSLDRAGEQYV. The CDR3 DNA reads TGTGCCAGCAGCTTAGACAGGGCAGGAGAGCAGTACGTC.

CDR3 region: CSARDSGRGDTGELFF. The CDR3 DNA sequence: TGCAGTGCTAGAGATTCGGGCAGGGGTGATACCGGGGAGCTGTTTTTT. This chain uses TRBV20-1 with TRBJ2-2; tentatively, D is TRBD1 (6 bases). V was clipped by 0 bases and J by 5 bases, with 16 bases between them. CDR1 and CDR2 (germline): DFQATT, SNEGSKA (reference sequence). The CDR3 loop spans 16 amino acids.

This clonotype showed up just a few times. The chain links TRBV10-2 to TRBJ2-5; TRBD2 agrees at 8 bases. The junction had 10 bases not matched to a gene; V was cut back by 4 bases and J by 3 bases. Germline V CDR1 and CDR2: WSHSY, SAAADI. This CDR3 region has 16 residues. The CDR3 DNA is TGCGCCAGCAGTGTCTCCGGGACTAGTATAGAAGAGACCCAGTACTTC. This codes for CASSVSGTSIEETQYF.

This clonotype was detected many times. The chain couples TRBV5-6 to TRBJ1-1; unclear D gene. The ends were cut back, 2 bases at V and 2 bases at J, with 7 bases in the middle. This CDR3 is built from 13 residues. Germline values: CDR1 SGHDT, CDR2 YYEEEE. CDR3 nucleotides: TGTGCCAGCAGCTTCCGGCCCAACACTGAAGCTTTCTTT. This codes for CASSFRPNTEAFF. The whole variable domain, filled in from reference TRBV5-6 and TRBJ1-1, reads DAGVTQSPTHLIKTRGQQVTLRCSPKSGHDTVSWYQQALGQGPQFIFQYYEEEERQRGNFPDRFSGHQFPNYSSELNVNALLLGDSALYLCASSFRPNTEAFFGQGTRLTVV.

This clonotype was seen a handful of times. The V gene is TRBV7-9, the J gene TRBJ2-5, with a tentative D call TRBD1 (5 bases). Trimming removed 0 bases at V and 5 bases at J, with 19 bases between. Germline values: CDR1 SEHNR, CDR2 FQNEAQ (reference sequence). This CDR3 contains 17 residues. The CDR3 nucleotides are TGTGCCAGCAGCTTAGCGCCGCAGGGCGTTGAGGTGGAGACCCAGTACTTC. This sequence encodes CASSLAPQGVEVETQYF.

This clonotype has a handful of counts. The chain has TRBV5-1 and TRBJ2-3; D not resolved. Germline-derived CDR1 and CDR2 are SGHRS and YFSETQ. V shed 1 base and J shed 2 bases, with 8 bases lying between them. CDR3 length: 14 residues. As DNA, the CDR3 is TGCGCCAGCAGCTTGCGGACCCACACAGATACGCAGTATTTT. It translates to CASSLRTHTDTQYF. Variable domain in full (rest from reference TRBV5-1 and TRBJ2-3): KAGVTQTPRYLIKTRGQQVTLSCSPISGHRSVSWYQQTPGQGLQFLFEYFSETQRNKGNFPGRFSGRQFSNSRSEMNVSTLELGDSALYLCASSLRTHTDTQYFGPGTRLTVL.

This clonotype was counted ten times or more. The chain uses TRBV18 and TRBJ2-1; D possibly corresponds to TRBD1 (5 bases). Germline V CDR1 and CDR2: KGHSH, LQKENI. The CDR3 runs 18 residues. The ends were cut back, 4 bases at V and 2 bases at J, with 21 bases in the middle. DNA for the CDR3: TGTGCCAGCTCACAGGGTCCAGGGTCCCCTGTTGCCTACAATGAGCAGTTCTTC. Amino acids: CASSQGPGSPVAYNEQFF.

This clonotype was observed a handful of times. The genes are TRBV18 and TRBJ2-5; 10 bases agree with TRBD1. Germline CDR1 is KGHSH and CDR2 is LQKENI. With V trimmed by 0 bases and J by 2 bases, 6 bases remained unmatched. The CDR3 consists of 17 residues. The CDR3 reads CASSPPWTGGLQETQYF. The CDR3 DNA reads as TGTGCCAGCTCACCACCTTGGACAGGGGGTCTTCAAGAGACCCAGTACTTC.

This clonotype was counted between two and nine times. V gene TRBV18 combines with J gene TRBJ2-7; possible D gene TRBD1, 6 bases. CDR1 KGHSH and CDR2 LQKENI come from the germline V gene. Trimming stripped 6 bases from V and 3 bases from J, with 15 bases between. The CDR3 has 14 residues. The CDR3: CASSPGQRSYEQYF. The CDR3 region has the DNA TGTGCCAGCTCCCCTGGACAGAGAAGCTACGAGCAGTACTTC.

This clonotype was detected only a few times. This chain connects TRBV12-3 or TRBV12-4 to TRBJ2-3, with a weak D call TRBD2 (6 bases). This CDR3 has 17 amino acids. V shed 1 base and J shed 0 bases, with 14 bases lying between them. The chain's CDR3 is CASSLEQTSGSTDTQYF. As DNA, the CDR3 is TGTGCCAGCAGTTTAGAGCAGACTAGTGGTAGCACAGATACGCAGTATTTT.

This clonotype was seen only a few times. The chain couples TRBV12-3 or TRBV12-4 to TRBJ1-5; 9 bases align to TRBD1. V shed 6 bases and J 7 bases; nucleotides not matched to a gene: 4. The CDR3 spans 13 residues. The CDR3 DNA is TGTGCCAGCAGATCGGACAGGGGACAGCCCCAGCATTTT. This sequence encodes CASRSDRGQPQHF.

This clonotype was counted at least ten times. This rearrangement joins TRBV5-1 to TRBJ2-5; D not resolved. CDR3 size: 15 residues. V was cut by 2 bases and J by 4 bases, with 15 bases left in between. CDR1 SGHRS and CDR2 YFSETQ come from the germline V gene. CDR3 DNA: TGCGCCAGCAGCTTCGGCTACCTCCCCCCAGAGACCCAGTACTTC. Amino acids: CASSFGYLPPETQYF.

V and J are TRBV28 and TRBJ2-1, with a tentative D call TRBD2 (5 bases). Germline V gene data show CDR1 as MDHEN and CDR2 as SYDVKM. V was pared by 8 bases and J by 4 bases, with 9 bases between. This CDR3 is 12 amino acids long. The CDR3 spells CASSGLYNEQFF. CDR3 coding DNA: TGTGCCAGCTCAGGACTGTACAATGAGCAGTTCTTC.

The J gene is TRBJ2-2, the V gene TRBV6-5, with 9 nucleotides matching TRBD2. Germline assignment: CDR1 MNHEY and CDR2 SVGAGI. The length of the CDR3 is 18 residues. The junction had 13 bases not matched to a gene; V was cut back by 6 bases and J by 2 bases. This CDR3 reads CASSPTSGRHPNTGELFF. The CDR3 region has the DNA TGTGCCAGCAGCCCGACTAGCGGACGCCACCCTAACACCGGGGAGCTGTTTTTT.

The chain links TRBV6-6 to TRBJ2-1; 8 bases agree with TRBD1. Germline assignment: CDR1 MNHNY and CDR2 SVGAGI (reference sequence). With 0 bases clipped from V and 15 bases from J, the junction kept 7 bases outside the gene matches. The CDR3 spans 13 residues. CDR3 DNA: TGTGCCAGCAGTTACTCGGGGGACAGGAGGGGGTTCTTC. It translates to CASSYSGDRRGFF.

This clonotype was counted only a few times. The chain joins TRBV20-1 to TRBJ1-2, with no clear D. The CDR3 length is 12 residues. Germline V gene lookup returns CDR1 DFQATT and CDR2 SNEGSKA (reference sequence). V was shortened by 4 bases and J by 7 bases, with 13 bases between the two germline ends. The CDR3 reads CSATGGNPGYTF. DNA of the CDR3: TGCAGTGCTACAGGAGGGAATCCTGGCTACACCTTC.

This clonotype was picked up many times. V is TRBV7-3 and J is TRBJ2-7; unclear D gene. Germline-derived CDR1 and CDR2 are SGHTA and FQGTGA. The V and J ends lost 0 bases and 2 bases respectively, with 11 bases between them. This CDR3 region has 15 residues. Here the CDR3 DNA reads TGTGCCAGCAGCTTAACGCGCACGTACCCCTACGAGCAGTACTTC. Protein: CASSLTRTYPYEQYF.

This clonotype was found once. V usage is TRBV12-3 or TRBV12-4 and J usage is TRBJ2-3, with TRBD2 matching over 9 bases. Trimming at V came to 1 base and at J to 1 base, leaving 3 bases not matched to a gene. This CDR3 spans 16 amino acids. CDR3 bases: TGTGCCAGCAGTTTAGAGCGGGAGGTAGGCACAGATACGCAGTATTTT. This encodes CASSLEREVGTDTQYF.

The sample holds a few counts of this clonotype. This chain connects TRBV7-9 to TRBJ2-3; D is unresolved. The CDR3 has 20 residues. Trimming shortened V by 11 bases and J by 0 bases, and 33 bases separated the two germline ends. The germline CDR1 and CDR2 sequences are SEHNR and FQNEAQ (reference sequence). The DNA for the CDR3 is TGTGCCGCCCCCCGGGCCGATAATCCGTCTATGTCCGGTAGCACAGATACGCAGTATTTT. The encoded protein is CAAPRADNPSMSGSTDTQYF.

This chain's CDR3 is CASSQGRRATNYGYTF. The CDR3 DNA sequence: TGTGCCAGCAGCCAAGGAAGGCGCGCTACAAACTATGGCTACACCTTC. The gene calls are TRBV4-2 and TRBJ1-2; D gene uncertain. The CDR3 is 16 residues long. The V and J ends lost 1 base and 2 bases respectively, with 14 bases between them. Germline V lookup: CDR1 LGHNA, CDR2 YNFKEQ.

This clonotype has only a few counts. J is TRBJ2-1 and V is TRBV6-1; a possible D gene is TRBD1 (5 bases). V was clipped by 0 bases and J by 0 bases, with 9 bases between them. CDR1 is MNHNS, CDR2 SASEGT, per germline. CDR3 length: 16 residues. CDR3 coding DNA: TGTGCCAGCAGTGAAGCTGGTGGGGCCTCCTACAATGAGCAGTTCTTC. This encodes CASSEAGGASYNEQFF.

The chain couples TRBV12-3 or TRBV12-4 to TRBJ2-7; D is uncertain. The ends were cut back, 1 base at V and 6 bases at J, with 7 bases in the middle. This CDR3 is built from 12 residues. This CDR3 reads CASSLESLEQYF. CDR3 DNA: TGTGCCAGCAGTTTAGAGTCCCTCGAGCAGTACTTC.